The source of this T cell receptor (beta chain) is a study of cytomegalovirus exposure and HLA in healthy donors. General study results and limits: A classifier reportedly called cytomegalovirus status with high sensitivity and specificity. Follow-up analysis later connected one missense variant in DCLRE1C with trimming of TCR beta V- and J-genes. Reports state that TCR beta sequences accurately predicted most subjects' HLA-A and HLA-B alleles.

The PCR used 60 Vbeta and 13 Jbeta primers. Assay used: immunoSEQ multiplex PCR; TCRdb lists only in-frame clones, some missing. Of tens of thousands of clones listed, less than 75% are singletons. About this clone itself: The antigen is undetermined.

Germline-derived CDR1 and CDR2 are MNHNS and SASEGT. The CDR3 runs 15 residues. The V gene end was trimmed by 1 base and the J gene end by 5 bases; junction bases not matched to a gene: 6. This cohort consisted of healthy bone marrow donors. The receptor was derived from a middle-aged man in good health and CMV-seropositive. The chain joins TRBV6-1 to TRBJ1-2; 8 bases align to TRBD1. Sequenced sample: PBMCs. CDR3: CASSEGQGIQYGYTF. The CDR3 nucleotides are TGTGCCAGCAGTGAAGGACAGGGGATACAATATGGCTACACCTTC.